This T cell receptor beta chain was identified during a study of blood T cell repertoires in COVID-19. Overall study context: Samples of COVID-19 (acute and convalescent) were obtained from the United States, Italy and Spain. The cDNA or gDNA used as material had been derived from T cells, B-cell-depleted T cells, or PBMCs.

TCRdb's copy holds only in-frame clones and misses some; the assay was immunoSEQ multiplex PCR. The table shows some 230,000 clones, with approximately 80% occurring only once. Donors were grouped by their self-reported clinical history. With 5 bases clipped from V and 8 bases from J, the junction kept 9 bases outside the gene matches. The CDR3 sequence is 14 residues long. Germline V gene lookup returns CDR1 LNHNV and CDR2 YYDKDF (reference sequence). The chain joins TRBV15 to TRBJ1-2, with 9 bases that match TRBD1. Material for sequencing was PBMCs or T cells enriched from blood (not recorded which). The clonotype was recovered from a woman in her 40s with acute COVID-19. The CDR3 protein is CATSGLQGAGGYTF. The CDR3 DNA follows: TGTGCCACCAGCGGGTTACAGGGGGCGGGAGGCTACACCTTC.